This T cell receptor beta chain was recovered during a study of response to subunit inactivated influenza vaccine. The study's findings and limits: Authors suggested few new T cells are recruited by each seasonal influenza vaccination.

The CDR3 length is 14 residues. After removal of 3 bases from V and 2 bases from J, the junction contained 5 bases not matched to a gene. Germline V gene data show CDR1 as DFQATT and CDR2 as SNEGSKA (reference sequence). There are a few counts of this clonotype. Antigen: not known. From the RT-PCR reads, TCRdb called clonotypes with MiXCR, one entry per CDR3 protein. The sample lists 700,000 to 800,000 distinct CDR3 sequences; about 18% were seen once. This receptor was obtained from a man aged 50 or older who received an inactivated influenza vaccine. The chain uses TRBV20-1 and TRBJ2-5; 8 positions match TRBD2. The material was PBMCs from blood, obtained less than 6 days after vaccination. CDR3 in amino acids: CSASGSGTQETQYF. Here the CDR3 DNA reads TGCAGTGCTAGTGGTAGCGGGACTCAAGAGACCCAGTACTTC.